This record concerns one T cell receptor (beta chain) sequence. The antigen remains undetermined. It was with 60 Vbeta and 13 Jbeta primers that the PCR ran. The repertoire was sequenced with immunoSEQ multiplex PCR; TCRdb's copy has only in-frame clones and lacks some. The sample consists of under 200,000 clones, over 60% of them appearing once. The data belong to a study of cytomegalovirus exposure and HLA in healthy donors. Regarding the study as a whole: Earlier analysis yielded a pattern in which most TCR beta V segments were productive about 90% or about 30% of the time.

The sequence was collected from a girl aged 5-17 years in good health and CMV-seronegative. Specimen: PBMCs.

In DNA, the CDR3 is TGTGCCAGCACTCGGTGGTACTCCTACAATGAGCAGTTCTTC. Its protein product is CASTRWYSYNEQFF. The chain recombines TRBV2 with TRBJ2-1, with unresolved D. V gave up 7 bases and J gave up 0 bases, with 10 bases separating them. The germline V gene has CDR1 SNHLY and CDR2 FYNNEI. The CDR3 has 14 amino acids.